The 2 T cell receptor beta chains below all came from one sample that was sequenced in a study of blood T cell repertoires in COVID-19. TCRdb's copy holds only in-frame clones and misses some; the assay was immunoSEQ multiplex PCR. The table includes 200,000 to 300,000 clones, roughly 83% detected once. The sequenced sample consisted of peripheral blood. The receptor source for this set is a woman older than 75 with acute or convalescent COVID-19.

The chain uses TRBV4-1 and TRBJ1-5; no firm D call. CDR1 is MGHRA and CDR2 is YSYEKL in the germline V gene. The germline V and J ends were trimmed by 0 bases and 10 bases, with 16 bases remaining between them. CDR3 length equals 15 residues. Written as DNA, the CDR3 is TGCGCCAGCAGCCAAGATCGGGTCTCCGGTAGTCCCCAGCATTTT. Translated: CASSQDRVSGSPQHF.

This clone was recorded a few times. CDR3 sequence (DNA): TGTGCCAGCAGCGTAACCCAGGAGGGCACGCAGTATTTT. Amino acid sequence: CASSVTQEGTQYF. The gene calls are TRBV9 and TRBJ2-3; possibly TRBD2 for D (6 bases). Trimming stripped 1 base from V and 9 bases from J, with 12 bases between. The length of the CDR3 is 13 residues. The V gene's germline CDR1 is SGDLS and CDR2 YYNGEE.